Reported below is one TCR beta chain. This entry comes from a study of tumor-infiltrating lymphocytes in oesophageal squamous cell carcinoma. Via MiXCR, TCRdb re-called the PCR reads, giving one row per CDR3 protein. In the table there are about 21,000 distinct CDR3 sequences, around two fifths of which are singletons. Germline values: CDR1 SGHAT, CDR2 FQNNGV. The CDR3 totals 13 residues. V gave up 5 bases and J gave up 3 bases; unmatched junction bases: 3. This receptor was obtained from a male donor with esophageal squamous cell carcinoma. The J gene is TRBJ2-5, the V gene TRBV11-2; 7 positions agree with TRBD1. Sequenced material: esophageal tumor tissue. CDR3 sequence reads: CASSPDREETQYF. The CDR3 nucleotides read TGTGCCAGCAGCCCTGACAGGGAAGAGACCCAGTACTTC.